This TCR beta chain came from a study of radiotherapy plus CTLA-4 blockade in lung cancer. Here immunoSEQ multiplex PCR was the method, and the copy in TCRdb shows in-frame clones only, minus some. The sample carries tens of thousands of clones, roughly 71% recorded once. This CDR3 is built from 18 residues. CDR1 SGHTA and CDR2 FQGTGA come from the germline V gene. As for this clone: An end of the junction differs from the germline gene, which may be a read error.

Sample: peripheral blood, taken from a patient treated with radiotherapy plus ipilimumab. The V call is TRBV7-3, the J call TRBJ2-1; TRBD1 matches 11 bases. The source is a human donor with non-small cell lung cancer who had stable disease on radiotherapy plus ipilimumab. The CDR3 is CASSRTGGKSFTGNEQFF. CDR3 in DNA: TGCGCCAGCAGCCGGACAGGGGGCAAATCCTTCACCGGCAATGAGCAGTTCTTC.